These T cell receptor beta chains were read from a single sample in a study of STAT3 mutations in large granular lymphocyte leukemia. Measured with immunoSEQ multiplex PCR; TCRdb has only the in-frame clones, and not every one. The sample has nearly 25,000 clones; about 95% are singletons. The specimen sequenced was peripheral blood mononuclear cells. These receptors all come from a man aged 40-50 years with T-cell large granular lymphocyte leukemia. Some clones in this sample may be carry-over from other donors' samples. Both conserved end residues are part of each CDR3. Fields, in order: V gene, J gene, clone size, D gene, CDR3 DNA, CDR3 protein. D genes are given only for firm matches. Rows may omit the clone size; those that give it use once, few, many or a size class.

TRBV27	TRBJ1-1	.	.	TGTGCCAGCAGCGGCAACAGTCCCCCGACTGAAGCTTTCTTT	CASSGNSPPTEAFF
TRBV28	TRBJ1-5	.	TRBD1	TGTGCCAGCAAGACAGGGAATCAGCCCCAGCATTTT	CASKTGNQPQHF
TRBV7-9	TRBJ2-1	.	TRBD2	TGTGCCAGCAGCCGAGGACTAGCGGAAAGCTCCTACAATGAGCAGTTCTTC	CASSRGLAESSYNEQFF
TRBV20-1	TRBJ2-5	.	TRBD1	TGCAGTGCGAACAGGGGGGAGACCCAGTACTTC	CSANRGETQYF
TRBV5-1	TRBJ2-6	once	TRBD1	TGCGCCAGCAGCCTGGACAGGGGAAGCTCTGGGGCCAACGTCCTGACTTTC	CASSLDRGSSGANVLTF
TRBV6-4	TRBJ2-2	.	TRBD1	TGTGCCAGCAGCCGGGACAGAACACAGAACACCGGGGAGCTGTTTTTT	CASSRDRTQNTGELFF
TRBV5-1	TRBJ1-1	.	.	TGCGCCAGCAGCTTAAATCCACAGGGACCTAACACTGAAGCTTTCTTT	CASSLNPQGPNTEAFF
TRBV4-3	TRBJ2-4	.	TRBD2	TGCGCCAGCAGCCCGGGGACTAGCGGGGGGGCAGCCAAAAACATTCAGTACTTC	CASSPGTSGGAAKNIQYF
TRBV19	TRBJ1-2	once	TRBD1	TGTGCCAGTAGAAGACAGGGGGCGATCTATGGCTACACCTTC	CASRRQGAIYGYTF
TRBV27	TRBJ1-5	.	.	TGTGCCAGCAGTTTCGTAGGGGAATCCCAGCCCCAGCATTTT	CASSFVGESQPQHF
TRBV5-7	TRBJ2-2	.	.	TGTGCCAGCAGCTGGGCAAGGCGGCTGGATATTATCGGGGAGCTGTTTTTT	CASSWARRLDIIGELFF
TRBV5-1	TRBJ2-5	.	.	TGCGCCAGCAGCGGCCCACCGGTGGAGACCCAGTACTTC	CASSGPPVETQYF
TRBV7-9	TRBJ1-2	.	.	TGTGCCAGCAGCTTTACAGGCCGACGGGGACCCTATGGCTACACCTTC	CASSFTGRRGPYGYTF
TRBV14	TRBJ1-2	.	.	TGTGCCAGCAGCCAAGACTTTGAAGGGGGGGACTATGGCTACACCTTC	CASSQDFEGGDYGYTF
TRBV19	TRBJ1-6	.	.	TGTGCCAGTAGCCTGCTGGGCTCCTATAATTCACCCCTCCACTTT	CASSLLGSYNSPLHF
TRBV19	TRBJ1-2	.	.	TGTGCCAGTAGTATAGGAGGGAGGTACGGCTACACCTTC	CASSIGGRYGYTF
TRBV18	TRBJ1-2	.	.	TGTGCCAGCTCTCCACAGAACGGCTACACCTTC	CASSPQNGYTF
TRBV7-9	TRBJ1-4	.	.	TGTGCCAGCAGCCAACAGGACCAAAAACTGTTTTTT	CASSQQDQKLFF
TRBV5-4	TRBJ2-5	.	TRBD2	TGTGCCAGCAGCTTCGGGACTAGCGGGGGGGAAGAGACCCAGTACTTC	CASSFGTSGGEETQYF
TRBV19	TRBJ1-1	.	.	TGTGCCAGTCGGGAACAGGGTAGGTTCGAAGCTTTCTTT	CASREQGRFEAFF
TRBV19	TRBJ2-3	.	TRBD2	TGTGCCAGTAGTGTACTAGCGGGGGGGAATTCAGATACGCAGTATTTT	CASSVLAGGNSDTQYF
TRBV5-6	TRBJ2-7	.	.	TGTGCCAGCAGCCGGACCGCCGCTTACTCCTACGAGCAGTACTTC	CASSRTAAYSYEQYF
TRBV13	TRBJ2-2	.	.	TGTGCCAGCAGCTTAGGCCAGGGTCGGACCGGGGAGCTGTTTTTT	CASSLGQGRTGELFF
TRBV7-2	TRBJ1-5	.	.	TGTGCCAGCAGCTTATCCCCGGGGCGCCGGCAGCCCCAGCATTTT	CASSLSPGRRQPQHF
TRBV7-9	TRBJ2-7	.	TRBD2	TGTGCCAGCAGCTCGGGACTAGGGGGGACCTACGAGCAGTACTTC	CASSSGLGGTYEQYF
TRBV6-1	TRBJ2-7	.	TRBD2	TGTGCCAGCAGTGAGGGGACGGGGAGGGGCTACGAGCAGTACTTC	CASSEGTGRGYEQYF
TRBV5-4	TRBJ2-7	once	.	TGTGCCAGCAGCTTGGCGCAGGGGAACTACGAGCAGTACTTC	CASSLAQGNYEQYF
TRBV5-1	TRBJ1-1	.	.	TGCGCCAGCAGCGACCGACAGGTGAACACTGAAGCTTTCTTT	CASSDRQVNTEAFF
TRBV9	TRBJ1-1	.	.	TGTGCCAGCAGCGCCCAGTTGGGGGGTACGAACACTGAAGCTTTCTTT	CASSAQLGGTNTEAFF
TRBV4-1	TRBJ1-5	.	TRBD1	TGCGCCAGCAGCCAAACCACAGGGGCTGGTCAGCCCCAGCATTTT	CASSQTTGAGQPQHF
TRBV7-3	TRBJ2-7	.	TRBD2	TGTGCCAGCAGCTTCGTCGGCGGGGGGGCCTACGAGCAGTACTTC	CASSFVGGGAYEQYF
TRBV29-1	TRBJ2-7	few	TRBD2	TGCAGCGTTGAAGAGGTGCGGGGGGTGGATGGCGAGCAGTACTTC	CSVEEVRGVDGEQYF
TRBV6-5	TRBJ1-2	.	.	TGTGCCAGCAGTCCAGATTTCACTAACTATGGCTACACCTTC	CASSPDFTNYGYTF
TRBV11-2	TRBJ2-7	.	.	TGTGCCAGCAGCTCCAGTGAGGGAGCCCCCTACGAGCAGTACTTC	CASSSSEGAPYEQYF
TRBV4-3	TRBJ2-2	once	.	TGCGCCAGCAGCCAAGGGGCCACCGGGGAGCTGTTTTTT	CASSQGATGELFF
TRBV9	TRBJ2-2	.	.	TGTGCCAGCAGCGTAGTCGAGGGGAACACCGGGGAGCTGTTTTTT	CASSVVEGNTGELFF
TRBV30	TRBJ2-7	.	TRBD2	TGTGCCTGGAGTATAGCGGGGGGGCCGGAGCAGTACTTC	CAWSIAGGPEQYF
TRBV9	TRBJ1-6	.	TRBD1	TGTGCCAGCAGCCCGTTGGAGGGGACAGGGATATCACCCCTCCACTTT	CASSPLEGTGISPLHF
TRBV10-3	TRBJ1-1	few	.	TGTGCCATCAGTACCGGGACATCCGTCGCTGAAGCTTTCTTT	CAISTGTSVAEAFF
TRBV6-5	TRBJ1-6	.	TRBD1	TGTGCCAGCAGTTACCGACAGGGGGCGCATTCACCCCTCCACTTT	CASSYRQGAHSPLHF
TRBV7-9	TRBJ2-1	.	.	TGTGCCAGCAGCTTAGAGGAGGGACGGCCATCCTACAATGAGCAGTTCTTC	CASSLEEGRPSYNEQFF
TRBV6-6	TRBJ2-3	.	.	TGTGCCAGCAAAGGGGGAGGCACAGATACGCAGTATTTT	CASKGGGTDTQYF